This record concerns one T cell receptor beta chain sequence. Its target is unknown. Generated by immunoSEQ multiplex PCR, the TCRdb table keeps only in-frame clones and is missing some. The sample holds about 69,000 clones, 75% to 90% seen once. This record belongs to a study of OX40 agonist ivuxolimab in advanced cancers. CDR3 size: 15 residues. CDR1 LNHDA and CDR2 SQIVND come from the germline V gene (reference sequence). V was trimmed by 5 bases and J by 1 base, leaving 12 bases between them. The study, taken as a whole, reports: It was also the case that some nonresponders had low normalized T-cell clonal expansion.

Source: CD4+ or CD8+ T cells sorted from blood, taken in a trial of the OX40 agonist ivuxolimab. The sequence derives from an adult with an advanced solid tumor such as melanoma, head and neck, liver or kidney cancer. The chain uses TRBV19 and TRBJ1-5; D gene ambiguous. Written as DNA, the CDR3 is TGTGCCAGTAGTTTTTCTGTTGGGAGCAATCAGCCCCAGCATTTT. Amino acids: CASSFSVGSNQPQHF.